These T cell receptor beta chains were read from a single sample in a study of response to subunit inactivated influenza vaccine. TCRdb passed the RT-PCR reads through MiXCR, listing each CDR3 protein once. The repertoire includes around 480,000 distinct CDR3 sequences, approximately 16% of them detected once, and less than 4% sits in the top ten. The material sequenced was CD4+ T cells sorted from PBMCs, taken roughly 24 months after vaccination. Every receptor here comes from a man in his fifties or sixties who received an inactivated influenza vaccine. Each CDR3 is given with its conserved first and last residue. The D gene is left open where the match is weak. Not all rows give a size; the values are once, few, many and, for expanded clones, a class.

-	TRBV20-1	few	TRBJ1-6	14	TGCAGTGCTATCGAAACAGGGAATAATTCACCCCTCCACTTT	CSAIETGNNSPLHF
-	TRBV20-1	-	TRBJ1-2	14	TGCAGTGCTAGCGATAGAGGGACTGCCTATGGCTACACCTTC	CSASDRGTAYGYTF
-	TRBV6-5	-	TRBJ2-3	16	TGTGCCAGCAGTCACACCCCGGGCCGCGGCACAGATACGCAGTATTTT	CASSHTPGRGTDTQYF
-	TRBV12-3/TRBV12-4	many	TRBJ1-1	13	TGTGCCAGCAGGTTCTCGGACGGGACTGAAGCTTTCTTT	CASRFSDGTEAFF
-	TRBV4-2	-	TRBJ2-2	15	TGTGCCAGCAGCCAAGAATCTTTCAGCACCGGGGAGCTGTTTTTT	CASSQESFSTGELFF
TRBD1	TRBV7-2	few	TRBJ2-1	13	TGTGCCAGCAGCTCGACAGGGGGCAATGAGCAGTTCTTC	CASSSTGGNEQFF
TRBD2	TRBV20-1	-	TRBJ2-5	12	TGCAGTGGGGGACTATCCCAAGAGACCCAGTACTTC	CSGGLSQETQYF
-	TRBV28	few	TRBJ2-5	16	TGTGCCAGCAGTTTATCCCCAGGGTGGGGCGCGGAGACCCAGTACTTC	CASSLSPGWGAETQYF
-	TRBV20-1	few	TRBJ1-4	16	TGCAGTGCTAGATTTAGCATCAGCACGAGTAATGAAAAACTGTTTTTT	CSARFSISTSNEKLFF
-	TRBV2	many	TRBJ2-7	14	TGTGCCAGCAGTGAGCTTAAGAGGTACTACGAGCAGTACTTC	CASSELKRYYEQYF
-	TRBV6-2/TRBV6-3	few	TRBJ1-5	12	TGTGCCAGCAGCGAAATGAATCAGCCCCAGCATTTT	CASSEMNQPQHF
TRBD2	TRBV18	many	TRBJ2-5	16	TGTGCCAGCTCACCACGGAGGATAGCGGGAGTAGAGACCCAGTACTTC	CASSPRRIAGVETQYF
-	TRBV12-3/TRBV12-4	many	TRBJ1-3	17	TGTGCCAGCACCGGCGTAGGGGGGCTGCTCTCTGGAAACACCATATATTTT	CASTGVGGLLSGNTIYF
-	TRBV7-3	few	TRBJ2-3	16	TGTGCCAGCAGCTTAACCGCGAGCGGAGGAACAGATACGCAGTATTTT	CASSLTASGGTDTQYF
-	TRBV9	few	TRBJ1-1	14	TGTGCCAGCACCACGATGGGGGAGAACACTGAAGCTTTCTTT	CASTTMGENTEAFF
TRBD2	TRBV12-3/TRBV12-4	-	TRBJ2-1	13	TGTGCCAGCAGTTGGACTAGCGGGACAGAGCAGTTCTTC	CASSWTSGTEQFF
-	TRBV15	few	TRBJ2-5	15	TGTGCCACCAGCAGGGAACAGGGTCGGGAAGAGACCCAGTACTTC	CATSREQGREETQYF
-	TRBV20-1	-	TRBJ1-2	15	TGCAGTGTACTTCCCGTCGGGGAGGCTAACTATGGCTACACCTTC	CSVLPVGEANYGYTF
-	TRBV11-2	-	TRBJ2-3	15	TGTGCCAGCAGCAACACAGGGTGGGGGACAGATACGCAGTATTTT	CASSNTGWGTDTQYF
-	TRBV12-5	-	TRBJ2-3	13	TGTGCTAGTGGTTCCCTTAGCATGGATACGCAGTATTTT	CASGSLSMDTQYF
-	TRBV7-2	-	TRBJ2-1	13	TGTGCCAGCAGCCCTAACAGGGGAGGAGAGCAGTTCTTC	CASSPNRGGEQFF
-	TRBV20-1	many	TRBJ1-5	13	TGCAGTGCTAGAGGGCAAGGCAATCAGCCCCAGCATTTT	CSARGQGNQPQHF
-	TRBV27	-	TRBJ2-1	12	TGTGCCAGCAGTTTTAGTATCGGTGAGCAGTTCTTC	CASSFSIGEQFF
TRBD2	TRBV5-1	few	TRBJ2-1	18	TGCGCCAGCAGCCTGAGAGCCGGGACTATGACACAACACAATGAGCAGTTCTTC	CASSLRAGTMTQHNEQFF
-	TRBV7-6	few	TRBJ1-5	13	TGTGCCAGCAGCACGAACCAGGGCCAGCCCCAGCATTTT	CASSTNQGQPQHF
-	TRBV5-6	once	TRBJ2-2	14	TGTGCCAGCACTACACGGGCCTACACCGGGGAGCTGTTTTTT	CASTTRAYTGELFF
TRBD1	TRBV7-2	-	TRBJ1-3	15	TGTGCCAGCAGCCTTACAGGGGGCGCTGGAAACACCATATATTTT	CASSLTGGAGNTIYF
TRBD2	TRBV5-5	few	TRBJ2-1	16	TGTGCCAGCAGCTTGGCAGTCCGGACTAGCGGGAATGAGCAGTTCTTC	CASSLAVRTSGNEQFF
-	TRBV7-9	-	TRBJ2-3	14	TGTGCCAGCGAAATCCAGGGGGGGACAGATACGCAGTATTTT	CASEIQGGTDTQYF
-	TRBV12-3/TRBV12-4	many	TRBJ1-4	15	TGTGCCAGCAGTTTCGCGGGGGCGCGGGTTGAAAAACTGTTTTTT	CASSFAGARVEKLFF
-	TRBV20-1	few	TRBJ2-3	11	TGCAGCGCGGACGTAATGAGGTCGCAGTATTTT	CSADVMRSQYF
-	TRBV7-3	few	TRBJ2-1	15	TGTGCCAGCAGCCCCCACGCCGGGACATACAATGAGCAGTTCTTC	CASSPHAGTYNEQFF
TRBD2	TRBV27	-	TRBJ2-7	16	TGTGCCAGCGGGTACAGGGTAGCGGGAGGATCCTACGAGCAGTACTTC	CASGYRVAGGSYEQYF
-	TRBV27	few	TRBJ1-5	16	TGTGCCAGCAGTTTTTTGGGAAGAGGTGGCAATCAGCCCCAGCATTTT	CASSFLGRGGNQPQHF
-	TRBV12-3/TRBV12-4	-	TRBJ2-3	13	TGTGCCAGCAGGAGGATGGGCATAGATACGCAGTATTTT	CASRRMGIDTQYF
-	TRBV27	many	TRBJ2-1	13	TGTGCCAGCAGTTTACAGGGGTACAATGAGCAGTTCTTC	CASSLQGYNEQFF
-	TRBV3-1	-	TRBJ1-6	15	TGTGCCAGCAGCCAAGGGCCGAAGGGGGGGACACCCCTCCACTTT	CASSQGPKGGTPLHF
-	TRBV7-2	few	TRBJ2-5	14	TGTGCCAGCAGCTTAGCGCACTCCCAAGAGACCCAGTACTTC	CASSLAHSQETQYF
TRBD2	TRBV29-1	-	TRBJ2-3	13	TGCAGCGTTGAAGGGACTAGCGTCGCTACGCAGTATTTT	CSVEGTSVATQYF
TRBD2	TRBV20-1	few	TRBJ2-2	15	TGCAGTGCTAGGCCTAGCGGGAGGGTCACCGGGGAGCTGTTTTTT	CSARPSGRVTGELFF
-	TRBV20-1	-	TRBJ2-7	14	TGCAGTGCTAGAGACAGGGGATGGGCCTACGAGCAGTACTTC	CSARDRGWAYEQYF
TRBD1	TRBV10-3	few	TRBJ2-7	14	TGTGCCATCAGTGACCACACGGGACAGGTCGAATGGTACTTC	CAISDHTGQVEWYF